A selection of T cell receptor beta chains follows, all from one sample in a study of T cells in Graves' hyperthyroidism and ophthalmopathy. TCRdb re-called the multiplex PCR reads through MiXCR, storing one row per CDR3 protein. The profile covers about 690,000 distinct CDR3 sequences, with approximately 15% appearing a single time and about 16% taken by the ten largest. The specimen was blood. Source of these receptors: a man aged 45 to 65 with Graves' hyperthyroidism. The CDR3 runs from the conserved cysteine through the conserved F or W. The order of the fields is D gene, clone size, V gene, J gene, CDR3 protein, CDR3 DNA. A D gene is named only where the DNA matches it firmly. Size tells how often a clone was seen (once, few, many) or the class of an expanded clone, and some rows leave it out.

d_gene: -; abundance: -; v_gene: TRBV4-1; j_gene: TRBJ1-2; CDR3aa: CASSQSHRLFNYGYTF; CDR3nt: TGCGCCAGCAGCCAATCGCACAGATTATTTAACTATGGCTACACCTTC
d_gene: TRBD1; abundance: many; v_gene: TRBV28; j_gene: TRBJ1-2; CDR3aa: CASSAGTGNYGYTF; CDR3nt: TGTGCCAGCAGCGCCGGGACAGGAAACTATGGCTACACCTTC
d_gene: -; abundance: -; v_gene: TRBV20-1; j_gene: TRBJ2-2; CDR3aa: CSASGLGLTGELFF; CDR3nt: TGCAGTGCTAGTGGGCTAGGGCTCACCGGGGAGCTGTTTTTT
d_gene: -; abundance: many; v_gene: TRBV5-6; j_gene: TRBJ2-7; CDR3aa: CASSFQTYEQYF; CDR3nt: TGTGCCAGCAGCTTTCAGACCTACGAGCAGTACTTC
d_gene: -; abundance: many; v_gene: TRBV27; j_gene: TRBJ2-7; CDR3aa: CASSLRPSYEQYF; CDR3nt: TGTGCCAGCAGTTTAAGGCCAAGCTACGAGCAGTACTTC
d_gene: -; abundance: -; v_gene: TRBV3-1; j_gene: TRBJ2-1; CDR3aa: CASSPGWGAEQFF; CDR3nt: TGTGCCAGCAGCCCTGGGTGGGGGGCTGAGCAGTTCTTC
d_gene: -; abundance: -; v_gene: TRBV28; j_gene: TRBJ1-5; CDR3aa: CASSYPPNQPQHF; CDR3nt: TGTGCCAGCAGTTATCCACCCAATCAGCCCCAGCATTTT
d_gene: TRBD2; abundance: many; v_gene: TRBV2; j_gene: TRBJ2-1; CDR3aa: CASSPKRDYNEQFF; CDR3nt: TGTGCCAGCAGTCCGAAGCGGGACTACAATGAGCAGTTCTTC
d_gene: TRBD2; abundance: few; v_gene: TRBV12-3/TRBV12-4; j_gene: TRBJ2-7; CDR3aa: CASSLRGSGLPSYEQYF; CDR3nt: TGTGCCAGCAGTTTACGGGGTAGCGGGTTGCCTTCCTACGAGCAGTACTTC
d_gene: -; abundance: many; v_gene: TRBV27; j_gene: TRBJ1-5; CDR3aa: CASSLFGENQPQHF; CDR3nt: TGTGCCAGCAGTTTATTTGGGGAGAATCAGCCCCAGCATTTT
d_gene: TRBD1; abundance: many; v_gene: TRBV2; j_gene: TRBJ2-1; CDR3aa: CATLPGTGEGEQFF; CDR3nt: TGTGCCACCCTTCCCGGGACAGGGGAAGGTGAGCAGTTCTTC
d_gene: TRBD1; abundance: -; v_gene: TRBV2; j_gene: TRBJ2-1; CDR3aa: CARNRDRGYNEQFF; CDR3nt: TGTGCCAGGAACCGGGACAGGGGCTACAATGAGCAGTTCTTC
d_gene: -; abundance: -; v_gene: TRBV7-2; j_gene: TRBJ2-5; CDR3aa: CASSIPPQGWETQYF; CDR3nt: TGTGCCAGCAGCATTCCCCCTCAGGGATGGGAGACCCAGTACTTC
d_gene: TRBD2; abundance: many; v_gene: TRBV9; j_gene: TRBJ2-5; CDR3aa: CASSVESGGPEETQYF; CDR3nt: TGTGCCAGCAGCGTAGAGTCGGGAGGGCCGGAAGAGACCCAGTACTTC
d_gene: -; abundance: few; v_gene: TRBV28; j_gene: TRBJ1-2; CDR3aa: CASSFFRGAEGYTF; CDR3nt: TGTGCCAGCAGTTTTTTCAGGGGCGCGGAGGGCTACACCTTC
d_gene: -; abundance: few; v_gene: TRBV6-1; j_gene: TRBJ2-7; CDR3aa: CASSVGPAYEQYF; CDR3nt: TGTGCCAGCAGTGTCGGACCCGCCTACGAGCAGTACTTC
d_gene: -; abundance: -; v_gene: TRBV11-2; j_gene: TRBJ2-3; CDR3aa: CASRHGQITSTDTQYF; CDR3nt: TGTGCCAGCAGACACGGACAGATTACTAGCACAGATACGCAGTATTTT
d_gene: -; abundance: many; v_gene: TRBV11-2; j_gene: TRBJ2-1; CDR3aa: CASSLEYTTTSYNEQFF; CDR3nt: TGTGCCAGCAGCTTAGAGTACACGACCACCTCCTACAATGAGCAGTTCTTC
d_gene: -; abundance: many; v_gene: TRBV6-2/TRBV6-3; j_gene: TRBJ2-1; CDR3aa: CASSYRREGEQFF; CDR3nt: TGTGCCAGCAGTTATAGGCGGGAAGGTGAGCAGTTCTTC
d_gene: -; abundance: many; v_gene: TRBV5-1; j_gene: TRBJ1-1; CDR3aa: CASSQVMNTEAFF; CDR3nt: TGCGCCAGCAGCCAAGTGATGAACACTGAAGCTTTCTTT
d_gene: -; abundance: -; v_gene: TRBV4-1; j_gene: TRBJ1-2; CDR3aa: CASSQDGEVGYGYTF; CDR3nt: TGCGCCAGCAGCCAAGATGGGGAAGTGGGCTATGGCTACACCTTC
d_gene: -; abundance: many; v_gene: TRBV28; j_gene: TRBJ1-2; CDR3aa: CASSLYTKSGYGYTF; CDR3nt: TGTGCCAGCAGTCTCTATACGAAATCGGGCTATGGCTACACCTTC
d_gene: -; abundance: -; v_gene: TRBV28; j_gene: TRBJ1-1; CDR3aa: CATTRNTEAFF; CDR3nt: TGTGCCACCACCCGAAACACTGAAGCTTTCTTT
d_gene: -; abundance: -; v_gene: TRBV6-1; j_gene: TRBJ1-1; CDR3aa: CASTQDGISEAFF; CDR3nt: TGTGCCAGCACCCAGGATGGAATCTCTGAAGCTTTCTTT
d_gene: TRBD2; abundance: few; v_gene: TRBV7-2; j_gene: TRBJ2-2; CDR3aa: CASSGLAPEELFF; CDR3nt: TGTGCCAGCAGCGGACTAGCGCCCGAGGAGCTGTTTTTT
d_gene: TRBD1; abundance: many; v_gene: TRBV18; j_gene: TRBJ1-1; CDR3aa: CASSPQGQDTEAFF; CDR3nt: TGTGCCAGCTCACCACAGGGACAGGACACTGAAGCTTTCTTT
d_gene: -; abundance: many; v_gene: TRBV9; j_gene: TRBJ2-4; CDR3aa: CASSVRLRVAKNIQYF; CDR3nt: TGTGCCAGCAGCGTAAGGTTGCGGGTAGCCAAAAACATTCAGTACTTC
d_gene: TRBD1; abundance: -; v_gene: TRBV13; j_gene: TRBJ2-4; CDR3aa: CASSAQGSSDIQYF; CDR3nt: TGTGCCAGCAGCGCACAGGGGTCGTCAGACATTCAGTACTTC
d_gene: -; abundance: many; v_gene: TRBV24-1; j_gene: TRBJ2-1; CDR3aa: CATSDPTKNNEQFF; CDR3nt: TGTGCCACCAGTGACCCGACGAAAAACAATGAGCAGTTCTTC
d_gene: -; abundance: many; v_gene: TRBV28; j_gene: TRBJ1-6; CDR3aa: CASSLGDYNSPLHF; CDR3nt: TGTGCCAGCAGTTTGGGGGACTATAATTCACCCCTCCACTTT
d_gene: -; abundance: many; v_gene: TRBV28; j_gene: TRBJ1-4; CDR3aa: CASRGLSEKLFF; CDR3nt: TGTGCCAGCAGGGGCCTTAGTGAAAAACTGTTTTTT
d_gene: -; abundance: -; v_gene: TRBV28; j_gene: TRBJ2-1; CDR3aa: CASSSPLGRGGDEQFF; CDR3nt: TGTGCCAGCAGTTCCCCCTTGGGAAGGGGAGGCGATGAGCAGTTCTTC
d_gene: -; abundance: -; v_gene: TRBV9; j_gene: TRBJ2-7; CDR3aa: CASGVGGAYEQYF; CDR3nt: TGTGCCAGCGGCGTAGGAGGCGCCTACGAGCAGTACTTC
d_gene: TRBD1; abundance: -; v_gene: TRBV10-3; j_gene: TRBJ2-1; CDR3aa: CAITDTGETEQFF; CDR3nt: TGTGCCATCACTGACACAGGGGAGACTGAGCAGTTCTTC
d_gene: -; abundance: -; v_gene: TRBV9; j_gene: TRBJ2-7; CDR3aa: CASSVSEGLGNIEQYF; CDR3nt: TGTGCCAGCAGCGTATCTGAAGGACTTGGTAACATCGAGCAGTACTTC
d_gene: TRBD1; abundance: many; v_gene: TRBV30; j_gene: TRBJ2-7; CDR3aa: CASEDRGYEQYF; CDR3nt: TGTGCCTCCGAGGACAGGGGGTACGAGCAGTACTTC
d_gene: TRBD1; abundance: few; v_gene: TRBV7-8; j_gene: TRBJ2-2; CDR3aa: CASSHRGAHLLHTGELFF; CDR3nt: TGTGCCAGCAGCCACAGGGGGGCCCACCTTTTACACACCGGGGAGCTGTTTTTT
d_gene: -; abundance: few; v_gene: TRBV28; j_gene: TRBJ1-5; CDR3aa: CASSSAGDSNQPQHF; CDR3nt: TGTGCCAGCAGTTCGGCAGGGGATAGCAATCAGCCCCAGCATTTT
d_gene: -; abundance: few; v_gene: TRBV10-3; j_gene: TRBJ2-7; CDR3aa: CAISDRTGYEQYF; CDR3nt: TGTGCCATCAGTGACCGAACAGGCTACGAGCAGTACTTC
d_gene: -; abundance: many; v_gene: TRBV6-2/TRBV6-3; j_gene: TRBJ2-1; CDR3aa: CASSRAPGTIADEQFF; CDR3nt: TGTGCCAGCAGCCGTGCTCCCGGGACGATCGCGGATGAGCAGTTCTTC
d_gene: TRBD2; abundance: few; v_gene: TRBV7-3; j_gene: TRBJ2-1; CDR3aa: CASSLIGSGSYNEQFF; CDR3nt: TGTGCCAGCAGCTTAATAGGCAGCGGGAGTTACAATGAGCAGTTCTTC
d_gene: -; abundance: -; v_gene: TRBV5-1; j_gene: TRBJ1-4; CDR3aa: CASRVRGGYEKLFF; CDR3nt: TGCGCCAGCAGGGTTCGGGGGGGCTATGAAAAACTGTTTTTT
d_gene: -; abundance: many; v_gene: TRBV12-3/TRBV12-4; j_gene: TRBJ2-1; CDR3aa: CASSFGPFNEQFF; CDR3nt: TGTGCCAGCAGTTTTGGACCGTTCAATGAGCAGTTCTTC
d_gene: TRBD1; abundance: few; v_gene: TRBV4-3; j_gene: TRBJ2-1; CDR3aa: CASSQDRGQQFF; CDR3nt: TGCGCCAGCAGCCAGGACAGGGGGCAGCAGTTCTTC
d_gene: -; abundance: many; v_gene: TRBV28; j_gene: TRBJ2-5; CDR3aa: CASSLGGQETQYF; CDR3nt: TGTGCCAGCAGTTTGGGCGGCCAAGAGACCCAGTACTTC
d_gene: TRBD1; abundance: many; v_gene: TRBV15; j_gene: TRBJ1-4; CDR3aa: CATSKGQGTNEKLFF; CDR3nt: TGTGCCACCAGCAAGGGACAGGGGACTAATGAAAAACTGTTTTTT
d_gene: TRBD1; abundance: many; v_gene: TRBV5-1; j_gene: TRBJ1-1; CDR3aa: CASSFGTGNTEAFF; CDR3nt: TGTGCCAGCAGTTTTGGGACAGGGAACACTGAAGCTTTCTTT
d_gene: -; abundance: many; v_gene: TRBV12-3/TRBV12-4; j_gene: TRBJ2-7; CDR3aa: CASSLTRVSYEQYF; CDR3nt: TGTGCCAGCAGTTTAACTAGGGTGTCCTACGAGCAGTACTTC
d_gene: -; abundance: few; v_gene: TRBV6-5; j_gene: TRBJ2-7; CDR3aa: CASSQRAGTYEQYF; CDR3nt: TGTGCCAGCAGCCAGAGGGCGGGAACCTACGAGCAGTACTTC
d_gene: -; abundance: few; v_gene: TRBV19; j_gene: TRBJ1-5; CDR3aa: CASRSETAGNQPQHF; CDR3nt: TGTGCCAGTAGATCCGAGACAGCGGGCAATCAGCCCCAGCATTTT
d_gene: -; abundance: many; v_gene: TRBV30; j_gene: TRBJ1-1; CDR3aa: CAWAGYSEAFF; CDR3nt: TGTGCCTGGGCAGGGTACTCCGAAGCTTTCTTT
d_gene: -; abundance: many; v_gene: TRBV2; j_gene: TRBJ1-5; CDR3aa: CASSVVNKDQPQHF; CDR3nt: TGTGCCAGCAGTGTAGTGAACAAGGATCAGCCCCAGCATTTT
d_gene: TRBD1; abundance: few; v_gene: TRBV3-1; j_gene: TRBJ2-7; CDR3aa: CASRGTGEFVTQYF; CDR3nt: TGTGCCAGCAGGGGGACAGGGGAGTTTGTCACGCAGTACTTC
d_gene: -; abundance: -; v_gene: TRBV27; j_gene: TRBJ2-1; CDR3aa: CASSFSEQIDNEQFF; CDR3nt: TGTGCCAGCAGTTTCAGTGAACAGATCGACAATGAGCAGTTCTTC
d_gene: -; abundance: -; v_gene: TRBV18; j_gene: TRBJ2-7; CDR3aa: CASSPIGSGSSYEQYF; CDR3nt: TGTGCCAGCTCACCTATCGGTTCCGGGTCCTCCTACGAGCAGTACTTC